This T cell receptor (beta chain) is drawn from a study of regulatory T cells in long-lasting Graves disease. Arm-PCR of CDR3 regions and iRepertoire HTBI primers were used to build TCR beta libraries. In the authors' methods: Throughout the samples, researchers identified roughly 60 TRBV and some 14 TRBJ segments. TCRdb analysed the multiplex PCR reads with MiXCR anew, one entry per CDR3 protein. These V and J calls rely on TCRdb rather than the paper's analysis. The sample consists of about 240,000 distinct CDR3 sequences, 20% to 25% of them appearing once. Trimming stripped 7 bases from V and 0 bases from J, with 12 bases between. Germline V gives CDR1 MNHEY, CDR2 SVGEGT. CDR3 length equals 14 residues. As for this clonotype: This may arise from a read error, as a much more abundant clone is one base away.

Noted time point: newly diagnosed GD, antithyroid drugs for less than 3 months. Extracted RNA from PBMCs served as the source of the TCR library. This chain uses TRBV6-2 or TRBV6-3 with TRBJ2-5; tentatively, D is TRBD2 (6 bases). The receptor was derived from a female donor with Graves disease. Sequenced here: peripheral blood mononuclear cells (PBMCs), sampled at new diagnosis, from a patient treated with antithyroid drugs. As DNA, the CDR3 is TGTGCCAGCAAAACCGGACTACACCAAGAGACCCAGTACTTC. Protein sequence: CASKTGLHQETQYF.